Sequencing of this TCR beta chain was carried out in a study of T cell clonotyping in hematopoietic cell transplantation. Broader study findings: Graft donor and pretransplant recipient Inverse Simpson Index values predicted broader posttransplant TCR diversity. Pathologically expanded recipient clonotypes increased progressively from day 30 to day 180 as diversity fell.

This clone was recorded once. No antigen is known for it. Assay: immunoSEQ multiplex PCR; the TCRdb copy retains only in-frame clones and omits some. The sample consists of around 9,000 clones, approximately 80% of them appearing once. Recipient blood drawn about 28 days pretransplant and days 30, 100, 180 after. The receptor was derived from a male patient between 60 and 69 years old who had an allogeneic stem cell transplant from an unrelated donor, so the T cells may come from the graft donor. Some clones in this sample may be carry-over from other donors' samples. This specimen consisted of PBMCs, obtained at the time of graft-versus-host disease after allogeneic stem cell transplant.

The CDR3 sequence: CASSVDSAEGDTQYF. CDR3 in DNA: TGTGCCAGCAGCGTAGACTCTGCGGAGGGAGATACGCAGTATTTT. The chain employs TRBV9 and TRBJ2-3, with a tentative D call TRBD2 (6 bases). The CDR3 spans 15 residues. Germline CDR1 and CDR2: SGDLS and YYNGEE. The V end lost 0 bases, the J end lost 5 bases, and 13 bases lay between the germline ends.